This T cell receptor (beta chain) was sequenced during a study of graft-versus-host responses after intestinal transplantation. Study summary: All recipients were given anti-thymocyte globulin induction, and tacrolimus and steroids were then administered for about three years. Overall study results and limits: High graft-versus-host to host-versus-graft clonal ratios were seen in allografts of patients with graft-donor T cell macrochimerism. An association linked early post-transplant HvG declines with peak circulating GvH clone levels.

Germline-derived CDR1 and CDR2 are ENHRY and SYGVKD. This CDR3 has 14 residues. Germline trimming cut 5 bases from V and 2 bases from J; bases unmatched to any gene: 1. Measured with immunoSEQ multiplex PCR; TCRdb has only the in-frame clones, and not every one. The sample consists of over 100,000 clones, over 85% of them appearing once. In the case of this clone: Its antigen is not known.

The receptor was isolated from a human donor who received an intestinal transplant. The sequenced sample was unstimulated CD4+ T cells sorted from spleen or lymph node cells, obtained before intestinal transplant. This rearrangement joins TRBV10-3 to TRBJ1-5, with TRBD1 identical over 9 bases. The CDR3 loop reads CAISRDRGNQPQHF. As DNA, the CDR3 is TGTGCCATCAGTCGGGACAGGGGCAATCAGCCCCAGCATTTT.